This T cell receptor (beta chain) was identified during a study of blood T cell repertoires in COVID-19. Produced via immunoSEQ multiplex PCR; TCRdb's table is partial and in-frame only. The sample consists of approximately 440,000 clones, around 90% of them appearing once. Participant-reported clinical history was the basis for cohort assignment. This sequence originates from a woman between 18 and 29 years old who had recovered from COVID-19. Sequencing was carried out using PBMCs or T cells enriched from blood (not recorded which).

The CDR3, as DNA: TGCGCCAGCAGCTTTGGGGGGACTAGCGGGACCGGCTACCAAGAGACCCAGTACTTC. It translates to CASSFGGTSGTGYQETQYF. The genes are TRBV5-1 and TRBJ2-5; 13 bases match TRBD2. This CDR3 is built from 19 residues. V lost 2 bases, J lost 0 bases, and 10 bases stayed unmatched. Germline V gene data show CDR1 as SGHRS and CDR2 as YFSETQ.